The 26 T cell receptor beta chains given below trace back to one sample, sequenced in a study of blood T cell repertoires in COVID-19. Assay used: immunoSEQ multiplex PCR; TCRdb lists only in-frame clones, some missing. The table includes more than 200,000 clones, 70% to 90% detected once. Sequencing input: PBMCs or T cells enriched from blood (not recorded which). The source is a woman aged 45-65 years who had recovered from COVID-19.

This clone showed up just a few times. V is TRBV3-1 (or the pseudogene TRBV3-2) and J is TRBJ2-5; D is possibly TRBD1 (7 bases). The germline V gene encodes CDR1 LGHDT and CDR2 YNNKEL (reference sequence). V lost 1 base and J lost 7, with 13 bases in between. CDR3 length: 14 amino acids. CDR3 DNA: TGTGCCAGCAGCCAAGTACGCCAGGGGGGGACCCAGTACTTC. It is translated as CASSQVRQGGTQYF.

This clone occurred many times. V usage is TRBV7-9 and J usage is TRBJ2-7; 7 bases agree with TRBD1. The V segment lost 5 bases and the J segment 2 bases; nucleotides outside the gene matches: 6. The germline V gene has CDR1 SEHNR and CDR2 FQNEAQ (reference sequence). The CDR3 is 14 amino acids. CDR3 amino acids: CASSHRDSPYEQYF. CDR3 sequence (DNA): TGTGCCAGCAGCCACCGGGACAGCCCCTACGAGCAGTACTTC. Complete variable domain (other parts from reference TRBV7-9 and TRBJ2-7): DTGVSQNPRHKITKRGQNVTFRCDPISEHNRLYWYRQTLGQGPEFLTYFQNEAQLEKSRLLSDRFSAERPKGSFSTLEIQRTEQGDSAMYLCASSHRDSPYEQYFGPGTRLTVT.

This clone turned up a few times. The CDR3 spells CASSLTTSGAYEQYF. CDR3 DNA: TGTGCCAGCAGCCTAACGACTAGCGGGGCCTACGAGCAGTACTTC. The rearrangement links TRBV7-2 to TRBJ2-7, with 11 bases that match TRBD2. CDR1 is SGHTA, CDR2 FQGNSA, per germline. CDR3 length: 15 amino acids. V shed 5 bases and J 2 bases; nucleotides not matched to a gene: 5.

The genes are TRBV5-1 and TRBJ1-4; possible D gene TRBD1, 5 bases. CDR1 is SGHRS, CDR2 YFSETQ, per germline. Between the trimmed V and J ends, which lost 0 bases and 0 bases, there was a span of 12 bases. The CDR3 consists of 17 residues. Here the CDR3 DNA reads TGCGCCAGCAGCTTGGACGCCATAGGGGCAACTAATGAAAAACTGTTTTTT. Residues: CASSLDAIGATNEKLFF.

The CDR3 here is CASREQGTNEKLFF. CDR3 DNA: TGTGCCAGCAGGGAACAGGGCACTAATGAAAAACTGTTTTTT. V and J are TRBV27 and TRBJ1-4; tentatively, D is TRBD1 (6 bases). Germline V gene data show CDR1 as MNHEY and CDR2 as SMNVEV (reference sequence). The V end was cut by 6 bases, the J end by 2 bases, with 10 bases between. The CDR3 extends over 14 amino acids. The full variable domain, its missing parts supplied by reference TRBV27 and TRBJ1-4, is EAQVTQNPRYLITVTGKKLTVTCSQNMNHEYMSWYRQDPGLGLRQIYYSMNVEVTDKGDVPEGYKVSRKEKRNFPLILESPSPNQTSLYFCASREQGTNEKLFFGSGTQLSVL.

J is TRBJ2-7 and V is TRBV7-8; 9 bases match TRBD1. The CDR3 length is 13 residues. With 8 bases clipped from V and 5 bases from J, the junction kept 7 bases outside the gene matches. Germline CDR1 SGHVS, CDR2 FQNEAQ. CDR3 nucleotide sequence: TGTGCCAGCGGGGGGGACAGGGTGGACGAGCAGTACTTC. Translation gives CASGGDRVDEQYF.

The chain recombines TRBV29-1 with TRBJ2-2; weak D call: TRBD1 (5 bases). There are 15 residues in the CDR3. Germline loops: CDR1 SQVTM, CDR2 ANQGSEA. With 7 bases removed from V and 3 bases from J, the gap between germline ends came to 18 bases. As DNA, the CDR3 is TGCAGCGCATCACCACAGGAGATCTACACCGGGGAGCTGTTTTTT. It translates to CSASPQEIYTGELFF.

CDR3 bases: TGTGCCAGCAGCTACCCACAGGGTATTGGCTACACCTTC. This encodes CASSYPQGIGYTF. The chain recombines TRBV7-2 with TRBJ1-2, with D tentatively TRBD1 (6 bases). Germline V CDR1 and CDR2: SGHTA, FQGNSA. The length of the CDR3 is 13 residues. Trimming took off 4 bases at V and 7 bases at J, with 13 bases between the two ends. Full variable domain (missing parts from reference TRBV7-2 and TRBJ1-2): GAGVSQSPSNKVTEKGKDVELRCDPISGHTALYWYRQSLGQGLEFLIYFQGNSAPDKSGLPSDRFSAERTGGSVSTLTIQRTQQEDSAVYLCASSYPQGIGYTFGSGTRLTVV.

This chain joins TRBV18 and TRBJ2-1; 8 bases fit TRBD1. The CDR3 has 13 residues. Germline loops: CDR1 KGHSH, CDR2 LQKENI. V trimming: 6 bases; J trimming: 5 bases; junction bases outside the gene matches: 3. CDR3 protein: CASSKDRDNEQFF. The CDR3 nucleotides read TGTGCCAGCTCCAAGGACAGGGACAATGAGCAGTTCTTC.

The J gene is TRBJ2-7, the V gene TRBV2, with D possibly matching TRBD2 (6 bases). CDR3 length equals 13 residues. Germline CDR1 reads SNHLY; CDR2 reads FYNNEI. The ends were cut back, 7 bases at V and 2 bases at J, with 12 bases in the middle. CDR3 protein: CASISEGPYEQYF. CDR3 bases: TGTGCCAGCATCTCGGAGGGCCCCTACGAGCAGTACTTC. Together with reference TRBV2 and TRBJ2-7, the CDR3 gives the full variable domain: EPEVTQTPSHQVTQMGQEVILRCVPISNHLYFYWYRQILGQKVEFLVSFYNNEISEKSEIFDDQFSVERPDGSNFTLKIRSTKLEDSAMYFCASISEGPYEQYFGPGTRLTVT.

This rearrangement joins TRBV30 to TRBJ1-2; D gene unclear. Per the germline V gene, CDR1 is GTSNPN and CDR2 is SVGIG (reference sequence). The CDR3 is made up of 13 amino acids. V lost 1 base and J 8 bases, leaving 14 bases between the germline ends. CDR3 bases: TGTGCCTGGAGTGGTCTCCTCAGCGGGGGCTACACCTTC. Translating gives CAWSGLLSGGYTF. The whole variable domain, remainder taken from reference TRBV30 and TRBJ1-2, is SQTIHQWPATLVQPVGSPLSLECTVEGTSNPNLYWYRQAAGRGLQLLFYSVGIGQISSEVPQNLSASRPQDRQFILSSKKLLLSDSGFYLCAWSGLLSGGYTFGSGTRLTVV.

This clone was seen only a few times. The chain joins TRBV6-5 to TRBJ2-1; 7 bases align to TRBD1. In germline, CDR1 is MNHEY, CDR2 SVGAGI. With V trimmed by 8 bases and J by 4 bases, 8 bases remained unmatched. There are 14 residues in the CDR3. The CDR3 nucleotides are TGTGCCAGCTCCCGGACAGGCGAATACAATGAGCAGTTCTTC. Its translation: CASSRTGEYNEQFF.

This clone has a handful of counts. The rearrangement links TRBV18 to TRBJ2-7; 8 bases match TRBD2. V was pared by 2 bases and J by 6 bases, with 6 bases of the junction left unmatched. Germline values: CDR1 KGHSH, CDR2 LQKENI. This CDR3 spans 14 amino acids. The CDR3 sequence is CASSPGSGSTEQYF. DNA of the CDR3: TGTGCCAGCTCACCAGGAAGCGGGAGTACCGAGCAGTACTTC.

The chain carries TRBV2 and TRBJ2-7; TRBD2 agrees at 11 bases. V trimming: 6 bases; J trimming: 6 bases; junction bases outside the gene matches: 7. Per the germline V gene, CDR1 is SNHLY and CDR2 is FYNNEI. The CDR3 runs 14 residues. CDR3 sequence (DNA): TGTGCCAGCAGATACACTAGCGGGAGTGGCGAGCAGTACTTC. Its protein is CASRYTSGSGEQYF.

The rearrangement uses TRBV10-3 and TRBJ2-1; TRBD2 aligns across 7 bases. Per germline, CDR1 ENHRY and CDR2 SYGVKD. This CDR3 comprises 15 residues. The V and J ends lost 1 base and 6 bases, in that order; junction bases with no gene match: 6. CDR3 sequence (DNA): TGTGCCATCAGTGAGTTGTCTAGCGGCCCCAATGAGCAGTTCTTC. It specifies CAISELSSGPNEQFF.

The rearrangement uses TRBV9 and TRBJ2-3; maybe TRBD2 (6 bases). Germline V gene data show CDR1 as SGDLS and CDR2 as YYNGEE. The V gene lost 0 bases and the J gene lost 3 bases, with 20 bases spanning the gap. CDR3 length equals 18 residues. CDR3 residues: CASSVEPKGRRDTDTQYF. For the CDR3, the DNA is TGTGCCAGCAGCGTAGAGCCCAAAGGGCGGCGGGATACAGATACGCAGTATTTT.

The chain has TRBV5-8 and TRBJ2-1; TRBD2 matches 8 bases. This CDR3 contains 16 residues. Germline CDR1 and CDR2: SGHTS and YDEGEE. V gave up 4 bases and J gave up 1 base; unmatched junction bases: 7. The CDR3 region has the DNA TGTGCCAGCAGCGGGGGGGTAGCGGGATCCTACAATGAGCAGTTCTTC. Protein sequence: CASSGGVAGSYNEQFF.

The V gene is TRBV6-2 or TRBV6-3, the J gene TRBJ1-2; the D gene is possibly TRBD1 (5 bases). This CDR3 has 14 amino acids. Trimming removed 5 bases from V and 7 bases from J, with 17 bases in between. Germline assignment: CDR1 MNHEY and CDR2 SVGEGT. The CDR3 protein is CASSDPGGGFGYTF. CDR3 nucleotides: TGTGCCAGCAGTGACCCGGGGGGTGGATTTGGCTACACCTTC.

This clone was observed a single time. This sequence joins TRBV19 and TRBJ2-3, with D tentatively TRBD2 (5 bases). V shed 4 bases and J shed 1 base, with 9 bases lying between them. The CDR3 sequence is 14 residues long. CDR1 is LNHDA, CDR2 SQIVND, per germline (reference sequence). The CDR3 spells CASSTAGGTDTQYF. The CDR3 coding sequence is TGTGCCAGTAGTACCGCCGGGGGCACAGATACGCAGTATTTT.

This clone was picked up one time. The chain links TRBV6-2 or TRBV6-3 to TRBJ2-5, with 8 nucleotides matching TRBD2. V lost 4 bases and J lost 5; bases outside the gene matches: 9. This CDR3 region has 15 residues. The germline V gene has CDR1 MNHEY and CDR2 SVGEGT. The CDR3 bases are TGTGCCAGCAGTTCCAGCGGGAGCCACAAGGAGACCCAGTACTTC. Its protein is CASSSSGSHKETQYF.

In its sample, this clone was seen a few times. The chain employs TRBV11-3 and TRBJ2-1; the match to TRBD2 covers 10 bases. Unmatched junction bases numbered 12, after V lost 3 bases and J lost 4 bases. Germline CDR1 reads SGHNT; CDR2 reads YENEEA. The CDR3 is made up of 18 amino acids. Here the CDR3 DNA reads TGTGCCAGCAGCTTCCCCTACCCAACTAGCGGGAAATACAATGAGCAGTTCTTC. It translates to CASSFPYPTSGKYNEQFF.

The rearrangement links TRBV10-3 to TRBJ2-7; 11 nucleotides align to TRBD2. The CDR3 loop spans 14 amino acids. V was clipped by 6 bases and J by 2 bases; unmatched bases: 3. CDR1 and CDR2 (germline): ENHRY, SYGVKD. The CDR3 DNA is TGTGCCATCAGGGGGACTAGCGGTACCTACGAGCAGTACTTC. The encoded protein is CAIRGTSGTYEQYF.

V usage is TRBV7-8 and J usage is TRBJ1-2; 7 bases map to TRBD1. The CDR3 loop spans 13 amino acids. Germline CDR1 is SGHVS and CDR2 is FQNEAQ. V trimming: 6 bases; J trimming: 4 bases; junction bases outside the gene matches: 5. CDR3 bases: TGTGCCAGCAGTGCCGACAGGGCCTATGGCTACACCTTC. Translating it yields CASSADRAYGYTF.

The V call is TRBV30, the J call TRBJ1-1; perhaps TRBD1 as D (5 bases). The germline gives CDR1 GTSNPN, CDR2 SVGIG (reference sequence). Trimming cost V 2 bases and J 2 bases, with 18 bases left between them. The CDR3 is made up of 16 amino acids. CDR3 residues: CAWSLPRQGLNTEAFF. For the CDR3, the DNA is TGTGCCTGGAGTCTGCCTCGTCAGGGACTCAACACTGAAGCTTTCTTT.

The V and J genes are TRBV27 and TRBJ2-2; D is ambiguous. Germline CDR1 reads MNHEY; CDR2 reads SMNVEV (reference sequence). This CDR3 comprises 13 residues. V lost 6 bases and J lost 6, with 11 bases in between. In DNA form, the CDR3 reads TGTGCCAGCAGGGTAAATGGGCCCGGGGAGCTGTTTTTT. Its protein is CASRVNGPGELFF.

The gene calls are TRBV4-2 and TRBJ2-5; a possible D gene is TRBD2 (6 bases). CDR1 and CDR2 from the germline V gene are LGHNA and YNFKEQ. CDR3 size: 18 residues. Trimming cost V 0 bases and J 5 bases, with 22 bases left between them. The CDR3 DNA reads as TGTGCCAGCAGCCAAGATTGGGCTTTGTCGGCGGGAAGGGAGACCCAGTACTTC. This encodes CASSQDWALSAGRETQYF.